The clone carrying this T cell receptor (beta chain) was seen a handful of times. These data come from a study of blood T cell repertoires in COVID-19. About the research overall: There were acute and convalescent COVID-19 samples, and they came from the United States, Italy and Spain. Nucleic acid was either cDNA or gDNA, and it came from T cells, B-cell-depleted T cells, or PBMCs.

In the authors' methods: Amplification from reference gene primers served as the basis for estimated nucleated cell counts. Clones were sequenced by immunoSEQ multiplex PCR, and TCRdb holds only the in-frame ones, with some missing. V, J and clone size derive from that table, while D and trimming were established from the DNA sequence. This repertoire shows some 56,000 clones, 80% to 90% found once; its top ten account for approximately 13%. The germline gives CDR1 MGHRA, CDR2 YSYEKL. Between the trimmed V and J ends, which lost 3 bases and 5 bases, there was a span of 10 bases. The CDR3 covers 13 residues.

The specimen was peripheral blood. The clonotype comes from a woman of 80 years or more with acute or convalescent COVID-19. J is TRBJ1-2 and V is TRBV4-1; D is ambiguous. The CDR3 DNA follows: TGCGCCAGCAGCCACGGACGGGAATATGGCTACACCTTC. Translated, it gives CASSHGREYGYTF.